Listed below are T cell receptor beta chains from one sample, sequenced in a study of blood T cells in healthy people across ages. TCRdb redid the calling of the 5' RACE reads with MiXCR, one entry per CDR3 protein. The data hold some 1.5 million distinct CDR3 sequences, with 28% observed a single time. What was sequenced was blood. The receptors were sampled from a woman in her 30s in good health. Both conserved end residues are part of each CDR3. A D gene is named only where the DNA matches it firmly. Size values are once, few and many counts, or a class for expanded clones, and some rows have none.

abundance,v_gene,j_gene,d_gene,CDR3nt,CDR3aa
few,TRBV7-9,TRBJ2-3,TRBD2,TGTGCCAGCAGCTTCGGACTAGCGGGAGAATCAGATACGCAGTATTTT,CASSFGLAGESDTQYF
few,TRBV5-1,TRBJ2-5,TRBD1,TGCGCCAGCAGCCACGGACAGGTCCAAGAGACCCAGTACTTC,CASSHGQVQETQYF
few,TRBV12-3/TRBV12-4,TRBJ2-3,TRBD2,TGTGCCAGCAGTTTAGTCCTAGCGGGGATCACAGATACGCAGTATTTT,CASSLVLAGITDTQYF
NA,TRBV7-8,TRBJ1-6,NA,TGTGCCAGCAGCGCTGACTGGCCCCTCCACTTT,CASSADWPLHF
NA,TRBV7-2,TRBJ1-2,NA,TGTGCCAGCAGCTTAGAGGGAGGGGGGGACTATGGCTACACCTTC,CASSLEGGGDYGYTF
NA,TRBV5-1,TRBJ1-2,NA,TGCGCCAGCAGCTTCCGGCAGGCCCTTGAAGGCTACACCTTC,CASSFRQALEGYTF
many,TRBV24-1,TRBJ1-5,NA,TGTGCCACCAGTGATCACCGGGACCCCAATCAGCCCCAGCATTTT,CATSDHRDPNQPQHF
NA,TRBV4-1,TRBJ2-3,NA,TGCGCCAGCAGCCAAGGGACTTCCCTTTGGGGCACAGATACGCAGTATTTT,CASSQGTSLWGTDTQYF
many,TRBV5-1,TRBJ2-3,TRBD1,TGCGCCAGCGAACAGGGGGCGCAGGGTTCAGATACGCAGTATTTT,CASEQGAQGSDTQYF
many,TRBV5-5,TRBJ2-7,TRBD2,TGTGCCAGCAGCTTGCTAGCGGGGAACCGAAACACCTACGAGCAGTACTTC,CASSLLAGNRNTYEQYF
few,TRBV7-2,TRBJ2-3,TRBD2,TGTGCCAGCAGCCAAACTAGCGGGACTTCAGATACGCAGTATTTT,CASSQTSGTSDTQYF
NA,TRBV29-1,TRBJ1-1,NA,TGCAGTGACCAAGCGAACACTGAAGCTTTCTTT,CSDQANTEAFF
many,TRBV12-1,TRBJ1-2,NA,TGTGCCAGCAGCTTTAATCGGAACCACGATAACTATGGCTACACCTTC,CASSFNRNHDNYGYTF
many,TRBV12-3/TRBV12-4,TRBJ2-3,NA,TGTGCCAGCAGTTTCGCGGGGGCGGGCACAGATACGCAGTATTTT,CASSFAGAGTDTQYF
NA,TRBV20-1,TRBJ2-2,TRBD2,TGCAGTGCTAGAGATGAAGCGGGGGTGGCCGGGGAGCTGTTTTTT,CSARDEAGVAGELFF
many,TRBV29-1,TRBJ1-1,TRBD1,TGCAGCGTTAACAGGGGTCTAATGAACACTGAAGCTTTCTTT,CSVNRGLMNTEAFF
NA,TRBV20-1,TRBJ2-1,TRBD2,TGCAGTGCTACCCCCTTAGAAGGACTAGCGGGAGCGGGGATAAGAACCTACAATGAGCAGTTCTTC,CSATPLEGLAGAGIRTYNEQFF
once,TRBV20-1,TRBJ1-5,TRBD1,TGCAGTGCGATGGACAGGGGCAATCAGCCCCAGCATTTT,CSAMDRGNQPQHF
many,TRBV20-1,TRBJ2-7,TRBD1,TGCAGTGCTAGAGACGGACAGGGCTACGAGCAGTACTTC,CSARDGQGYEQYF
few,TRBV4-1,TRBJ2-7,TRBD1,TGCGCCAGCAGCCAAGGGCCTCACCGGGACAGCCTCTACGAGCAGTACTTC,CASSQGPHRDSLYEQYF
NA,TRBV20-1,TRBJ1-2,TRBD1,TGCAGTGCTATTTCAGGGGGTCCGAACTATGGCTACACCTTC,CSAISGGPNYGYTF
NA,TRBV20-1,TRBJ2-1,NA,TGCAGTGCTAGAGTTGGTAGGGGTACCGGTGAGCAGTTCTTC,CSARVGRGTGEQFF
few,TRBV28,TRBJ2-1,TRBD2,TGTGCCAGCAGTCGGACTAGCGGGGGTGGCTACAATGAGCAGTTCTTC,CASSRTSGGGYNEQFF
NA,TRBV18,TRBJ2-1,NA,TGTGCCAGCTCACCACCTTGGCACAATGAGCAGTTCTTC,CASSPPWHNEQFF
many,TRBV6-5,TRBJ2-5,TRBD2,TGTGCCAGCAGTTACTCGCGGGGGGGGCGGCAGACCCAGTACTTC,CASSYSRGGRQTQYF
many,TRBV6-5,TRBJ2-7,TRBD1,TGTGCCAGCAGGGATACCGGGACAGGGCGCCACGAGCAGTACTTC,CASRDTGTGRHEQYF
many,TRBV20-1,TRBJ2-5,TRBD2,TGCAGTGCTAGCGGGACTACCACCGCTCAAGAGACCCAGTACTTC,CSASGTTTAQETQYF
NA,TRBV12-3/TRBV12-4,TRBJ1-1,NA,TGTGCCAGCAGTTCCCCGGAAAGGCGGAACACTGAAGCTTTCTTT,CASSSPERRNTEAFF
few,TRBV12-3/TRBV12-4,TRBJ2-4,NA,TGTGCCAGCAGTTCCTCAGGCAAAAACATTCAGTACTTC,CASSSSGKNIQYF
few,TRBV9,TRBJ2-7,TRBD1,TGTGCCAGCAGTCCTGAGGACAGGGTCGACGAGCAGTACTTC,CASSPEDRVDEQYF
few,TRBV29-1,TRBJ2-3,TRBD2,TGCAGCGTTGATAAAAGGACTAGCGTTACAGATACGCAGTATTTT,CSVDKRTSVTDTQYF
few,TRBV20-1,TRBJ2-2,TRBD2,TGCAGTGCTAGTTCTGGCGGGGGGGGCACCGGGGAGCTGTTTTTT,CSASSGGGGTGELFF
few,TRBV29-1,TRBJ1-5,NA,TGCAGCGTTGAAGGAGTAGGGACCTTGAGCAATCAGCCCCAGCATTTT,CSVEGVGTLSNQPQHF
few,TRBV7-6,TRBJ2-7,TRBD1,TGTGCCAGCAGCTTAGGTACACGGACAGGGGCCGAGCAGTACTTC,CASSLGTRTGAEQYF
many,TRBV20-1,TRBJ1-2,NA,TGCAGTGCTAGAGGGGGGGCAGTAACACCGTATGGCTACACCTTC,CSARGGAVTPYGYTF
NA,TRBV2,TRBJ2-5,NA,TGTGCCAGCGTAGGGTCTCAAGAGACCCAGTACTTC,CASVGSQETQYF
NA,TRBV7-2,TRBJ2-5,NA,TGTGCCAGCAGCGCGGGGTTCGGCGAGACCCAGTACTTC,CASSAGFGETQYF
few,TRBV2,TRBJ2-3,TRBD2,TGTGCCAGCACCGAGCGGTTAGCGGGAACCCCAGATACGCAGTATTTT,CASTERLAGTPDTQYF
few,TRBV20-1,TRBJ1-5,NA,TGCAGTGCTATGGGGGGCTCCATCCCGTATAGCAATCAGCCCCAGCATTTT,CSAMGGSIPYSNQPQHF
NA,TRBV12-3/TRBV12-4,TRBJ2-3,NA,TGTGCCACCAAAAGGTGGGCCCGTACAGATACGCAGTATTTT,CATKRWARTDTQYF
NA,TRBV9,TRBJ2-7,NA,TGTGCCAGCAGCATAGAGGCGACAGGCGGCGACGAGCAGTACTTC,CASSIEATGGDEQYF
many,TRBV6-6,TRBJ2-7,TRBD2,TGTGCCAGCTCACGGGGGGGACCGAACTACGAGCAGTACTTC,CASSRGGPNYEQYF
NA,TRBV20-1,TRBJ1-4,NA,TGCAGTGCTAGAGATGAGGGGGGCCGGAATGAAAAACTGTTTTTT,CSARDEGGRNEKLFF